These 3 T cell receptor beta chains originate from one sample sequenced in a study of T cell responses to AZD1222 COVID-19 vaccine. Clones were read by immunoSEQ multiplex PCR, and TCRdb kept only the in-frame ones, dropping some. The sample records about 150,000 clones, just over 90% being singletons. Sequences were derived from peripheral blood, sampled on day 0 of AZD1222 vaccination. The receptors derive from an adult in good health.

This chain joins TRBV29-1 and TRBJ1-2; no reliable D call. This CDR3 region has 13 residues. Germline V gene lookup returns CDR1 SQVTM and CDR2 ANQGSEA. V was clipped by 2 bases and J by 8 bases, with 15 bases between them. The CDR3: CSVESALNLGYTF. The CDR3 DNA sequence: TGCAGCGTTGAATCGGCACTTAATCTAGGCTACACCTTC.

The chain uses TRBV18 and TRBJ1-3; 7 bases align to TRBD1. The CDR3 has 16 amino acids. Trimming took 4 bases from V and 4 from J; bases not matched to a gene: 10. The germline V gene encodes CDR1 KGHSH and CDR2 LQKENI. CDR3 sequence reads: CASSLGQERQGNTIYF. In DNA form, the CDR3 reads TGTGCCAGCTCACTCGGACAGGAACGTCAAGGAAACACCATATATTTT.

J is TRBJ2-1 and V is TRBV7-9; D is possibly TRBD2 (5 bases). This CDR3 spans 13 amino acids. Germline-derived CDR1 and CDR2 are SEHNR and FQNEAQ (reference sequence). Trimming removed 10 bases from V and 4 bases from J, with 14 bases in between. CDR3 region: CAIARANYNEQFF. DNA of the CDR3: TGTGCCATAGCGAGGGCCAATTACAATGAGCAGTTCTTC.